These 3 T cell receptor beta chains originate from one sample sequenced in a study of Ad26.COV2.S vaccination and SARS-CoV-2 variants. The data were produced by immunoSEQ multiplex PCR, yet TCRdb's version contains in-frame clones alone and is incomplete. The sample contains around 300,000 clones, about 89% of which appear only once. As for treatment: about 20 received Ad26.COV2.S at low or high dose, single or two shots; about 5 received placebo; per-sample allocation not given. Collection of samples fell on day 63 after the first vaccine or placebo injection. The sequences come from peripheral blood, collected in a trial of Ad26.COV2.S vaccine versus placebo. All receptors come from a person between 18 and 65 years old who received the Ad26.COV2.S COVID-19 vaccine or a placebo.

The chain links TRBV5-1 to TRBJ2-1, with a possible D match to TRBD2 (6 bases). From germline, CDR1 is SGHRS and CDR2 YFSETQ. The CDR3 sequence is 14 residues long. Trimming took off 3 bases at V and 8 bases at J, with 15 bases between the two ends. For the CDR3, the DNA is TGCGCCAGCAGCTGGGGGGAGCGATACGATGAGCAGTTCTTC. This encodes CASSWGERYDEQFF. The full variable domain, rest sourced from reference TRBV5-1 and TRBJ2-1, is KAGVTQTPRYLIKTRGQQVTLSCSPISGHRSVSWYQQTPGQGLQFLFEYFSETQRNKGNFPGRFSGRQFSNSRSEMNVSTLELGDSALYLCASSWGERYDEQFFGPGTRLTVL.

The chain is built from TRBV28 and TRBJ1-5; possible D gene TRBD1, 5 bases. V lost 4 bases to trimming and J lost 4 bases, with 14 bases between them. Per germline, CDR1 MDHEN and CDR2 SYDVKM. This CDR3 spans 15 amino acids. The CDR3, as DNA: TGTGCCAGCAGTTACCACCTGGGGACGAATCAGCCCCAGCATTTT. It translates to CASSYHLGTNQPQHF.

The chain has TRBV6-2 or TRBV6-3 and TRBJ1-2; D call uncertain. Germline CDR1 MNHEY, CDR2 SVGEGT. Trimming removed 0 bases from V and 7 bases from J, with 12 bases in between. The CDR3 runs 14 residues. The DNA for the CDR3 is TGTGCCAGCAGTTACTCGCAAGGGTTTGGTGGCTACACCTTC. Encoded protein: CASSYSQGFGGYTF.